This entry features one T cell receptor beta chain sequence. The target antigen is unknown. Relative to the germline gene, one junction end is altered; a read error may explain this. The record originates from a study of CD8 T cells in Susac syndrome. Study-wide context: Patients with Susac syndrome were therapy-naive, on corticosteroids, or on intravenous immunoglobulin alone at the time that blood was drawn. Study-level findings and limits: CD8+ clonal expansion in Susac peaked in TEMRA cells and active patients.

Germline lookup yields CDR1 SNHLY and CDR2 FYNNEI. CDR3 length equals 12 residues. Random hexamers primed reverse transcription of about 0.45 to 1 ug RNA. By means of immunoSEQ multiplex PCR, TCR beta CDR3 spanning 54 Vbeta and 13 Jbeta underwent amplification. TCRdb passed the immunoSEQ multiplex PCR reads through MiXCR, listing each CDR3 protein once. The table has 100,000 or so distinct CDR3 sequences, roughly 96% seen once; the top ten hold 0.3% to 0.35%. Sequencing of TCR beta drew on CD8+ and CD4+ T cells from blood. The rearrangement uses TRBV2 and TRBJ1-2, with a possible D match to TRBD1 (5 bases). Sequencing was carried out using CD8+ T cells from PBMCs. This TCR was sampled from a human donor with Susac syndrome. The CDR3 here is CASSTGGPKDAF. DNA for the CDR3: TGTGCCAGCAGTACGGGGGGACCCAAGGACGCCTTC.